This TCR beta chain was sequenced for a study of T cell clonotyping in hematopoietic cell transplantation. About this clone itself: Its specificity is unknown.

General study points: Recipient TCR diversity dropped after transplant; expanded clonotypes rose from day 30 to 180.

TCRdb's copy holds only in-frame clones and misses some; the assay was immunoSEQ multiplex PCR. The sample has some 30,000 clones; roughly 92% are singletons. The sample consisted of PBMCs, taken 100 days after allogeneic stem cell transplant. The origin of this receptor is a female patient aged 45-65 years who had an allogeneic stem cell transplant from a related donor, so the T cells may come from the graft donor. Some clones in this sample may be carry-over from other donors' samples.

The CDR3 nucleotides read TGTGCCAGCAGCGCTATGACAGGGGCGGGAAACACTGAAGCTTTCTTT. Translating gives CASSAMTGAGNTEAFF. This rearrangement joins TRBV7-9 to TRBJ1-1, with 8 bases that match TRBD1. This CDR3 is 16 amino acids long. J gave up 2 bases and V 5 bases, and 10 bases lay outside the gene matches. The germline CDR1 and CDR2 sequences are SEHNR and FQNEAQ (reference sequence).